This T cell receptor (beta chain) derives from a study of cytomegalovirus exposure and HLA in healthy donors. Germline V gene data show CDR1 as MNHEY and CDR2 as SVGAGI. V trimming: 5 bases; J trimming: 1 base; junction bases outside the gene matches: 4. The CDR3 runs 14 residues. The primer mix had 60 Vbeta and 13 Jbeta primers. Profiling relied on immunoSEQ multiplex PCR, and the TCRdb table lists in-frame clones only, not all of them. Of fewer than 250,000 clones listed, over 80% are singletons. This receptor was obtained from a boy aged 2-9 years in good health and CMV-seronegative. This chain uses TRBV6-5 with TRBJ1-2; 7 bases fit TRBD1. The sequenced sample consisted of PBMCs. CDR3 sequence reads: CASSRTGVNYGYTF. The CDR3 coding sequence is TGTGCCAGCAGTCGGACAGGAGTTAACTATGGCTACACCTTC.